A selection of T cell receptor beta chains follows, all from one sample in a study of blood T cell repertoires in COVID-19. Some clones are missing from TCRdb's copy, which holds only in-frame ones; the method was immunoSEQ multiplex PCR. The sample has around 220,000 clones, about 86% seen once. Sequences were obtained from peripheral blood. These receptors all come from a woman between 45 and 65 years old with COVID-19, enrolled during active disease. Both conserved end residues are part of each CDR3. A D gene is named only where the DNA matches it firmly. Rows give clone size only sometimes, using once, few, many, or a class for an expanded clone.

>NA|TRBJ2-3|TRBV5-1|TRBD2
CASSLLAGAYTDTQYF
TGCGCCAGCAGCCTTCTAGCGGGGGCCTACACAGATACGCAGTATTTT
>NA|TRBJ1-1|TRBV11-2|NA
CASSLDPGFMNTEAFF
TGTGCCAGCAGCTTAGATCCAGGATTCATGAACACTGAAGCTTTCTTT
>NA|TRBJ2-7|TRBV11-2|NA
CASSGGAGQGSYEQYF
TGTGCCAGCAGCGGGGGGGCAGGACAGGGTTCCTACGAGCAGTACTTC
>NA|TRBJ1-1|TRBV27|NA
CASSLTVNTEAFF
TGTGCCAGCAGTTTAACAGTAAACACTGAAGCTTTCTTT
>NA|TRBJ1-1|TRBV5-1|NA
CASSLTPVQGSEAFF
TGCGCCAGCTCCCTCACCCCTGTACAGGGCTCTGAAGCTTTCTTT
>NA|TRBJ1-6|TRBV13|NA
CASSLGQGTSPLHF
TGTGCCAGCAGCTTAGGTCAGGGGACTTCACCCCTCCACTTT
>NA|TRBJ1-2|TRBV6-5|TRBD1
CASRPRTGHRYGYTF
TGTGCCAGCAGACCTCGGACAGGGCATCGCTATGGCTACACCTTC
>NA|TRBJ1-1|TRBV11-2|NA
CASSSITAGGDTEAFF
TGTGCCAGCAGTTCTATCACAGCGGGGGGGGACACTGAAGCTTTCTTT
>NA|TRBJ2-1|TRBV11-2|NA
CASSHPTGNEQFF
TGTGCCAGCAGCCACCCTACGGGCAATGAGCAGTTCTTC
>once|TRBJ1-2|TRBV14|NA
CASSPTANYGYTF
TGTGCCAGCAGCCCGACAGCTAACTATGGCTACACCTTC
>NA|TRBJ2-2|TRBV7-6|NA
CASTNKPGANTGELFF
TGTGCCAGCACAAATAAGCCGGGGGCGAACACCGGGGAGCTGTTTTTT
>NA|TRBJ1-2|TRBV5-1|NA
CASRWSGDGGYTF
TGCGCCAGCAGATGGTCGGGGGACGGTGGCTACACCTTC
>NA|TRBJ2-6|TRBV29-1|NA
CSVEGGGSGANVLTF
TGCAGCGTTGAAGGGGGAGGTTCTGGGGCCAACGTCCTGACTTTC
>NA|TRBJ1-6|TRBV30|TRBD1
CAWSRYSGTGGDSPLHF
TGTGCCTGGAGCAGATACTCCGGGACAGGGGGCGATTCACCCCTCCACTTT
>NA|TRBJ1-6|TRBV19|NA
CASSFLEGGNSPLHF
TGTGCCAGTAGCTTCTTAGAAGGGGGTAATTCACCCCTCCACTTT
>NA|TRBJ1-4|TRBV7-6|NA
CASSRGPSTTNEKLFF
TGTGCCAGCAGCAGAGGTCCATCTACAACTAATGAAAAACTGTTTTTT
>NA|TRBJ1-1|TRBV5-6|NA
CASSSVRALIAEAFF
TGTGCCAGCAGCTCGGTGAGAGCATTAATCGCCGAAGCTTTCTTT
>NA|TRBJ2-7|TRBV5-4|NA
CASSFGSSYEQYF
TGTGCCAGCAGCTTCGGGAGCTCCTACGAGCAGTACTTC
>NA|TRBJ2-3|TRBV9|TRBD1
CASSVAGGPSTDTQYF
TGTGCCAGCAGCGTAGCAGGGGGTCCTAGCACAGATACGCAGTATTTT
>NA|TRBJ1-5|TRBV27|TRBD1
CASRTLRGPNQPQHF
TGTGCCAGCCGTACCCTCAGGGGGCCAAATCAGCCCCAGCATTTT
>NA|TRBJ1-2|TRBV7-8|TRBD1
CASSSQSGGDGYTF
TGTGCCAGCAGCTCTCAATCAGGGGGCGATGGCTACACCTTC
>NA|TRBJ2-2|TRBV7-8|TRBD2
CASSLREGTGELFF
TGTGCCAGCAGCTTAAGGGAGGGCACCGGGGAGCTGTTTTTT
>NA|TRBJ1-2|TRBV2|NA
CASSTRTDKYGYTF
TGTGCCAGCAGTACCAGGACAGACAAGTATGGCTACACCTTC
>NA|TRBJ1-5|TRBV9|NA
CASSPRAGPQPQHF
TGTGCCAGCAGCCCCCGGGCAGGGCCTCAGCCCCAGCATTTT